The 28 T cell receptor beta chains listed next were all sequenced from one sample in a study of graft-versus-host responses after intestinal transplantation. Method: immunoSEQ multiplex PCR; TCRdb's copy keeps in-frame clones and lacks some. The table has 75,000 to 100,000 clones, roughly 83% seen once. The sequencing here drew on PBMCs, taken 255 days after intestinal transplant. These receptors came from a human patient who received an intestinal transplant, so some T cells may come from the graft donor.

This rearrangement joins TRBV5-6 to TRBJ1-1; D is undetermined. This CDR3 is built from 13 residues. Per germline, CDR1 SGHDT and CDR2 YYEEEE. V dropped 0 bases and J dropped 0 bases, with 3 bases sitting between them. CDR3 DNA sequence: TGTGCCAGCAGCTTGGCGGTGAACACTGAAGCTTTCTTT. Amino acid sequence: CASSLAVNTEAFF.

In its sample, this clone was seen once. This chain joins TRBV27 and TRBJ1-6; 10 bases are a match to TRBD1. This CDR3 has 15 residues. V lost 1 base to trimming and J lost 6 bases; unmatched junction nucleotides: 0. CDR1 and CDR2 (germline): MNHEY, SMNVEV (reference sequence). CDR3 region: CASSLWTGGNSPLHF. CDR3 sequence (DNA): TGTGCCAGCAGTTTATGGACAGGGGGTAATTCACCCCTCCACTTT.

The chain couples TRBV7-6 to TRBJ2-3; 9 nucleotides agree with TRBD1. CDR3 length: 15 amino acids. After removal of 7 bases from V and 6 bases from J, the junction contained 11 bases not matched to a gene. Germline assignment: CDR1 SGHVS and CDR2 FNYEAQ. CDR3 protein: CASTTGTGSGDTQYF. CDR3 nucleotides: TGTGCCAGCACCACCGGGACAGGGAGCGGCGATACGCAGTATTTT.

This chain links TRBV29-1 with TRBJ2-1, with D possibly being TRBD1 (6 bases). The germline V gene has CDR1 SQVTM and CDR2 ANQGSEA. CDR3 length: 13 residues. Trimming cost V 6 bases and J 9 bases, with 18 bases left between them. The CDR3 DNA reads TGCAGCGTCGCCGGGAACAGGGAAGGTGAGCAGTTCTTC. It translates to CSVAGNREGEQFF.

V gene TRBV18 combines with J gene TRBJ1-1; no clear D. The CDR3 has 15 residues. Trimming left V 1 base short and J 0 bases short, with 9 bases between. Germline V gene sequence: CDR1 KGHSH, CDR2 LQKENI. DNA for the CDR3: TGTGCCAGCTCACCACTGGGCCTCATGAACACTGAAGCTTTCTTT. Its protein product is CASSPLGLMNTEAFF. Filled out from reference TRBV18 and TRBJ1-1, the complete variable domain reads NAGVMQNPRHLVRRRGQEARLRCSPMKGHSHVYWYRQLPEEGLKFMVYLQKENIIDESGMPKERFSAEFPKEGPSILRIQQVVRGDSAAYFCASSPLGLMNTEAFFGQGTRLTVV.

The chain links TRBV27 to TRBJ2-5; 10 nucleotides agree with TRBD2. Germline V gene data show CDR1 as MNHEY and CDR2 as SMNVEV (reference sequence). The CDR3 runs to 13 residues. The trim removed 7 bases at V and 4 bases at J, leaving 3 bases unmatched. The CDR3 DNA sequence: TGTGCCAGCACCAGACTAGCGGGAGAGACCCAGTACTTC. Translation: CASTRLAGETQYF.

The genes are TRBV11-2 and TRBJ2-7; D is perhaps TRBD2 (6 bases). Germline V gives CDR1 SGHAT, CDR2 FQNNGV. Trimming removed 5 bases at V and 2 bases at J, with 13 bases between. The CDR3 has 14 residues. This CDR3 reads CASSQSGGTYEQYF. In DNA, the CDR3 is TGTGCCAGCAGCCAAAGTGGGGGGACCTACGAGCAGTACTTC.

This clone was recorded once. V gene TRBV5-8 combines with J gene TRBJ1-6, with TRBD1 matching 11 bases. The germline V gene encodes CDR1 SGHTS and CDR2 YDEGEE. The CDR3 runs to 14 residues. Trimming took 7 bases from V and 9 from J; bases not matched to a gene: 6. This chain's CDR3 is CASFRGQGVSPLHF. CDR3 in DNA: TGTGCCAGCTTCCGGGGACAGGGGGTTTCACCCCTCCACTTT.

The chain uses TRBV9 and TRBJ2-5; 7 nucleotides line up with TRBD1. The CDR3 extends over 15 amino acids. CDR1 and CDR2 from the germline V gene are SGDLS and YYNGEE. Trimming at V came to 0 bases and at J to 1 base, leaving 3 bases not matched to a gene. CDR3 protein: CASSVGDRVQETQYF. CDR3 sequence (DNA): TGTGCCAGCAGCGTAGGGGACAGAGTCCAAGAGACCCAGTACTTC.

The J gene is TRBJ2-1, the V gene TRBV5-8; D perhaps matches TRBD1 (5 bases). From germline, CDR1 is SGHTS and CDR2 YDEGEE. V lost 4 bases, J lost 4 bases, and 12 bases lay in between. The length of the CDR3 is 14 residues. CDR3 in amino acids: CASSPDPGYNEQFF. CDR3 nucleotide sequence: TGTGCCAGCAGCCCCGACCCAGGGTACAATGAGCAGTTCTTC.

The J gene is TRBJ2-2, the V gene TRBV15, with 7 positions matching TRBD1. Losses at the gene ends were 3 bases for V and 5 bases for J; bases not matched to a gene: 3. The CDR3 is 14 residues long. Germline V lookup: CDR1 LNHNV, CDR2 YYDKDF (reference sequence). This CDR3 reads CATSRNRGTGELFF. CDR3 sequence (DNA): TGTGCCACCAGCAGGAACAGGGGTACCGGGGAGCTGTTTTTT.

The rearrangement uses TRBV28 and TRBJ1-1; D ambiguous. The germline CDR1 and CDR2 sequences are MDHEN and SYDVKM. The ends were cut back, 3 bases at V and 0 bases at J, with 14 bases in the middle. This CDR3 contains 16 residues. The CDR3 protein is CASSFTDLVMNTEAFF. As DNA, the CDR3 is TGTGCCAGCAGTTTCACCGACCTCGTTATGAACACTGAAGCTTTCTTT.

The genes are TRBV25-1 and TRBJ2-3; D unresolved. This CDR3 spans 14 amino acids. The V end was cut by 6 bases, the J end by 1 base, with 11 bases between. Germline V gives CDR1 MGHDK, CDR2 SYGVNS. CDR3 sequence: CASRVEAGTDTQYF. The CDR3 region has the DNA TGTGCCAGCAGGGTCGAGGCGGGCACAGATACGCAGTATTTT. Together with reference TRBV25-1 and TRBJ2-3, the CDR3 gives the full variable domain: EADIYQTPRYLVIGTGKKITLECSQTMGHDKMYWYQQDPGMELHLIHYSYGVNSTEKGDLSSESTVSRIRTEHFPLTLESARPSHTSQYLCASRVEAGTDTQYFGPGTRLTVL.

The V call is TRBV6-1, the J call TRBJ2-7; TRBD2 agrees at 7 bases. CDR1 is MNHNS, CDR2 SASEGT, per germline. The junction had 3 bases not matched to a gene; V was cut back by 0 bases and J by 7 bases. The CDR3 loop spans 13 amino acids. DNA for the CDR3: TGTGCCAGCAGTGAAGCAATAGCGGGTGAGCAGTACTTC. Translation gives CASSEAIAGEQYF.

The chain joins TRBV5-5 to TRBJ2-7; 7 bases align to TRBD1. The V segment lost 4 bases and the J segment 3 bases; nucleotides outside the gene matches: 7. This CDR3 is 14 amino acids long. Germline CDR1 reads SGHKS; CDR2 reads YYEKEE (reference sequence). The CDR3 loop reads CASSTGTEFYEQYV. As DNA, the CDR3 is TGTGCCAGCAGCACCGGGACAGAATTCTACGAGCAGTACGTC.

The chain recombines TRBV7-2 with TRBJ2-3; no firm D call. The CDR3 totals 13 residues. Trimming removed 1 base at V and 2 bases at J, with 4 bases between. Germline assignment: CDR1 SGHTA and CDR2 FQGNSA. The CDR3 reads CASSLGFTDTQYF. CDR3 DNA: TGTGCCAGCAGCTTAGGGTTCACAGATACGCAGTATTTT.

The chain has TRBV14 and TRBJ2-2, with D possibly being TRBD1 or TRBD2 (5 bases each). The germline V gene encodes CDR1 SGHDN and CDR2 FVKESK. Trimming took 5 bases from V and 5 from J, leaving 27 bases between them. The CDR3 length is 19 residues. CDR3 sequence (DNA): TGTGCCAGCAGCGGCTCCTCCTTCGGGGCAGCGGATAGTACCGGGGAGCTGTTTTTT. Translation gives CASSGSSFGAADSTGELFF.

The J gene is TRBJ1-2, the V gene TRBV5-6, with 9 bases fitting TRBD1. CDR1 is SGHDT and CDR2 is YYEEEE in the germline V gene. The CDR3 has 15 amino acids. V shed 4 bases, J shed 4 bases, and the junction held 8 bases outside the gene matches. CDR3 nucleotide sequence: TGTGCCAGCAGCCCTGGGACAGGGAGCCCCTATGGCTACACCTTC. Translating it yields CASSPGTGSPYGYTF.

The chain carries TRBV6-1 and TRBJ2-1; the D is unclear. This CDR3 is 12 amino acids long. The germline V gene has CDR1 MNHNS and CDR2 SASEGT. V lost 3 bases, J lost 10 bases, and 10 bases lay in between. The CDR3 region is CASSEVNQEQFF. In DNA, the CDR3 is TGTGCCAGCAGTGAGGTTAATCAGGAGCAGTTCTTC.

V usage is TRBV5-8 and J usage is TRBJ1-5; D may be TRBD1 (5 bases). Germline assignment: CDR1 SGHTS and CDR2 YDEGEE. V was clipped by 5 bases and J by 2 bases, with 17 bases between them. This CDR3 contains 16 residues. This CDR3 reads CASSEGTGVGNQPQHF. For the CDR3, the DNA is TGTGCCAGCAGTGAGGGGACGGGTGTCGGCAATCAGCCCCAGCATTTT.

This clone appeared once. V is TRBV5-6 and J is TRBJ1-5; unclear D gene. The CDR3 consists of 15 residues. The germline V and J ends were trimmed by 2 bases and 1 base, with 10 bases remaining between them. Germline values: CDR1 SGHDT, CDR2 YYEEEE. DNA of the CDR3: TGTGCCAGCAGCTTTTCACTGCTAAGCAATCAGCCCCAGCATTTT. This sequence encodes CASSFSLLSNQPQHF.

The chain uses TRBV7-2 and TRBJ1-2; no clear D. The V gene lost 1 base and the J gene lost 0 bases, with 6 bases spanning the gap. The CDR3 sequence is 14 residues long. CDR1 and CDR2 from the germline V gene are SGHTA and FQGNSA. CDR3 DNA: TGTGCCAGCAGCTTAGTCAGATCTAACTATGGCTACACCTTC. Translated, it gives CASSLVRSNYGYTF.

V and J are TRBV6-1 and TRBJ1-2, with TRBD1 as a possible D gene (5 bases). In germline, CDR1 is MNHNS, CDR2 SASEGT. The length of the CDR3 is 14 residues. V was clipped by 6 bases and J by 4 bases, with 15 bases between them. The CDR3 region is CASRFRVGFYGYTF. The CDR3 DNA is TGTGCCAGCAGATTCAGGGTCGGCTTCTATGGCTACACCTTC.

This sequence joins TRBV28 and TRBJ1-2; 7 nucleotides line up with TRBD1. Germline CDR1 MDHEN, CDR2 SYDVKM. V gave up 5 bases and J gave up 0 bases; unmatched junction bases: 6. CDR3 length: 15 residues. CDR3 sequence (DNA): TGTGCCAGCAGTCTCAGGGGGGGCCCTAACTATGGCTACACCTTC. The encoded protein is CASSLRGGPNYGYTF.

The chain uses TRBV7-9 and TRBJ2-1, with 8 bases identical to TRBD2. Germline CDR1 SEHNR, CDR2 FQNEAQ (reference sequence). J lost 8 bases, V lost 8 bases, and 11 bases had no gene match. The CDR3 loop spans 14 amino acids. As DNA, the CDR3 is TGTGCCAGCCGGGAGGGCGGGGTTAGGGATGAGCAGTTCTTC. It translates to CASREGGVRDEQFF.

The J gene is TRBJ1-1, the V gene TRBV15, with D tentatively TRBD1 (5 bases). Germline V lookup: CDR1 LNHNV, CDR2 YYDKDF (reference sequence). The CDR3 is 16 amino acids. Trimming took 3 bases from V and 5 from J, leaving 19 bases between them. CDR3 coding DNA: TGTGCCACCAGCAGGGATGGTGAGGGGCCGGGGACTGAAGCTTTCTTT. As protein: CATSRDGEGPGTEAFF.

This rearrangement joins TRBV9 to TRBJ2-7; D gene unclear. Trimming left V 0 bases short and J 2 bases short, with 9 bases between. The V gene's germline CDR1 is SGDLS and CDR2 YYNGEE. The CDR3 spans 14 residues. The CDR3 bases are TGTGCCAGCAGCGTAGAGGCCGGCCCCTACGAGCAGTACTTC. Translation: CASSVEAGPYEQYF.

The genes are TRBV5-1 and TRBJ1-6; D gene unclear. There are 14 residues in the CDR3. Trimming shortened V by 3 bases and J by 7 bases, and 11 bases separated the two germline ends. CDR1 and CDR2 from the germline V gene are SGHRS and YFSETQ. CDR3 coding DNA: TGCGCCAGCAGCTCGGACGGACCCAATTCACCCCTCCACTTT. This translates into CASSSDGPNSPLHF.